This TCR beta chain was found in a study of chemoradiotherapy in HPV16-positive cancers. Over chemoradiotherapy, repertoires were sampled more than once. The CDR3 contains 15 residues. Per germline, CDR1 SGHVS and CDR2 FNYEAQ. The ends lost 1 base at V and 7 bases at J; junction bases unmatched: 7. General observations from the study: During treatment, candidate HPV-specific clones and E7-related motifs expanded in tumor. Functional assays defining HPV-specific T cells used only a couple of HPV16-positive patients. For HPV16-positive patients, expanding HPV-responsive T cells associated with longer recurrence-free survival.

On this clone: What it recognizes is unknown.

Using immunoSEQ multiplex PCR, the repertoire was profiled, and TCRdb retains in-frame clones only, with some absent. The sample lists about 5,500 clones; approximately 81% were seen once. This chain connects TRBV7-6 to TRBJ1-1; 9 positions match TRBD1. The TCR sequence derives from a human donor with HPV-associated anogenital cancer. This sample was obtained from a patient who underwent chemoradiotherapy. CDR3 sequence (DNA): TGTGCCAGCAGCTTAGACGCGGACAGGGGCCGTGAAGCTTTCTTT. Amino acids: CASSLDADRGREAFF.